This paragraph reports one T cell receptor beta chain. This receptor's antigen is unknown. Base qualities are not at hand, and no much larger clone is one base apart. This record belongs to a study of T cell repertoires in cytomegalovirus infection (dated by TCRdb to about 2019). Turning to the overall study: The peptide stimulations were aimed at well-studied HLA-B-restricted epitopes as well as recently identified HLA-C-restricted CMV epitopes, whose presentation resists viral immunomodulation. The HLA type of each donor mattered for the analysis, because public TCR beta signatures pointed to carriage of CMV infection along with the matching HLA type.

V was cut back by 1 base and J by 0 bases, leaving a gap of 10 bases between them. The CDR3 goes from the cysteine to the phenylalanine over 15 residues. The read is trimmed to its CDR3 DNA, 45 bases read in frame from base 1. CDR1 and CDR2 are drawn from the germline V gene (reference sequence): DFQATT, SNEGSKA. Study-wide findings and limitations: Carriers of CMV infection plus the relevant HLA type were discriminated by the cumulative frequency of public TCR beta family members in the study cohort and in an independent roughly 320-donor cohort. The ex vivo response was dominated by HLA-C-restricted CMV-specific TCR beta clonotypes, which also provided the single most frequent clonotype in two of eight donors.

The treatment or condition label of this sample denotes: in vitro stimulation with specific CMV peptide epitopes to enrich CMV-specific T cells. The data were produced on an Illumina HiSeq 1500. TCRdb trimmed the raw reads at Q25, called clones with MiXCR and kept productive beta chains. Each entry merges the rows of one CDR3 protein and shows their most common DNA and genes. This sample has about half a million distinct CDR3 sequences in its table, and 33% of those were observed once. The ten top clones hold 15% to 20% of the sample. The sequencing here drew on cultured PBMCs, taken from culture after CMV antigen stimulation. The sequence is built from TRBV20-1 and TRBJ2-1; the D call could be TRBD1 or TRBD2, with each sharing 5 bases. The receptor was isolated from a human donor in good health (CMV status not recorded). Some clones in this sample may be carry-over from other donors' samples. The CDR3 in this case is CSARGQGVSYNEQFF. The sequence in DNA is TGCAGTGCTAGAGGTCAGGGAGTCTCCTACAATGAGCAGTTCTTC.